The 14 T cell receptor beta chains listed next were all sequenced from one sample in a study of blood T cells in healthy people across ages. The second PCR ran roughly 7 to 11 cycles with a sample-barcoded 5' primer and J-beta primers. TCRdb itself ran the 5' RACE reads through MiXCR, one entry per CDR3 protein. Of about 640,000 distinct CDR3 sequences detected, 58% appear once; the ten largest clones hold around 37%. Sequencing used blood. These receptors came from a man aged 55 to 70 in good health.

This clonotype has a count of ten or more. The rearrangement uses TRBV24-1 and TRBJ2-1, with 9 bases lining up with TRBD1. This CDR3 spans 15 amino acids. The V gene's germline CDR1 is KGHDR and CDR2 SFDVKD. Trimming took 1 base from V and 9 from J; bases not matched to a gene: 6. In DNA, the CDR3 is TGTGCCACCAGTGATTTTAGGACAGGGGCGGGTGAGCAGTTCTTC. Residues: CATSDFRTGAGEQFF.

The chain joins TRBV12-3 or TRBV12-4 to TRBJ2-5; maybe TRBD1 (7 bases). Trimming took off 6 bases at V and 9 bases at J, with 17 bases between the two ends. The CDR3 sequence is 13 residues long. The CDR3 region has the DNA TGTGCCAGCAGACCTCAGGGGGGCGATCCCCAGTACTTC. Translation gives CASRPQGGDPQYF.

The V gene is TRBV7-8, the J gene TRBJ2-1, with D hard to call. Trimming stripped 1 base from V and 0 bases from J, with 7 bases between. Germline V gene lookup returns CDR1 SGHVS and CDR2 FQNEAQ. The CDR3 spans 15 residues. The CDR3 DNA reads TGTGCCAGCAGCTTAGGTCAGGACTCCTACAATGAGCAGTTCTTC. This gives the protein CASSLGQDSYNEQFF.

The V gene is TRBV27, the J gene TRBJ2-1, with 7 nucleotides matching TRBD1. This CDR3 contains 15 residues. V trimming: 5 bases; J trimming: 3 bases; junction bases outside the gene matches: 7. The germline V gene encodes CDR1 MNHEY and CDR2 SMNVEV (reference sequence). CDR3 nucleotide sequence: TGTGCCAGCAGTATACAGGGGTGGGTCTACAATGAGCAGTTCTTC. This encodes CASSIQGWVYNEQFF.

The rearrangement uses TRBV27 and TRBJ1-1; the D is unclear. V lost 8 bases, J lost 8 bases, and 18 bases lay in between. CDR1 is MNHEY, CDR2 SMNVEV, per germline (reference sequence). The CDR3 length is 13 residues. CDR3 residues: CASRGGRWFEAFF. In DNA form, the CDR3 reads TGTGCCAGCCGAGGCGGGAGGTGGTTCGAAGCTTTCTTT.

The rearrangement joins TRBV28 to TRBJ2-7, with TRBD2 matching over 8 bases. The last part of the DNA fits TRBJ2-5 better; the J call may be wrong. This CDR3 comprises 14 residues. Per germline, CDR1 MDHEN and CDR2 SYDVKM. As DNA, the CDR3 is TGTGCCAGCAGTCCCCGGGAGGGGGTAGAGACCCAGTACTTC. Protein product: CASSPREGVETQYF.

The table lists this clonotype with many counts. CDR3 loop: CSAPLVSELEAFF. The DNA for the CDR3 is TGCAGTGCTCCTCTCGTGAGTGAGCTTGAAGCTTTCTTT. The chain combines TRBV20-1 with TRBJ1-1; no reliable D call. The CDR3 is made up of 13 amino acids. The germline V gene has CDR1 DFQATT and CDR2 SNEGSKA (reference sequence). V lost 5 bases and J lost 7, with 17 bases in between.

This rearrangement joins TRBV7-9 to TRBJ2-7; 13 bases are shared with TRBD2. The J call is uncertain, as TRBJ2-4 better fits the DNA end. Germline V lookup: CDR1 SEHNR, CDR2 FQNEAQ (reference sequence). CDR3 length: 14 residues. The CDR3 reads CASSRTSGGNIQYF. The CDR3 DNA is TGTGCCAGCAGCCGGACTAGCGGGGGAAACATTCAGTACTTC.

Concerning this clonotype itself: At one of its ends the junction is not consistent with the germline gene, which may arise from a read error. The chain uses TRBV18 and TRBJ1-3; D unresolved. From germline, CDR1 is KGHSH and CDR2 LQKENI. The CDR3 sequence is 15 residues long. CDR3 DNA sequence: TGTGCCAGCTCCCCCCCGAATGGCTCTGGAACCACCATATATTTT. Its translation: CASSPPNGSGTTIYF.

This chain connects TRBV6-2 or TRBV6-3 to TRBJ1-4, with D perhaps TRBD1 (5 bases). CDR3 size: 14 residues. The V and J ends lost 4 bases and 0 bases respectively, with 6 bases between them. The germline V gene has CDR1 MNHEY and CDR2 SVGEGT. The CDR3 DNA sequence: TGTGCCAGCAGTTGGGACGCAACTAATGAAAAACTGTTTTTT. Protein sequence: CASSWDATNEKLFF.

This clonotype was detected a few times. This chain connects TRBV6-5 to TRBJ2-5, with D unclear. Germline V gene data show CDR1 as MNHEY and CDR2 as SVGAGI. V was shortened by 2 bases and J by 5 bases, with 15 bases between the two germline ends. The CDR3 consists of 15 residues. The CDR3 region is CASSYGRIPTETQYF. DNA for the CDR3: TGTGCCAGCAGTTACGGGCGCATACCTACGGAGACCCAGTACTTC.

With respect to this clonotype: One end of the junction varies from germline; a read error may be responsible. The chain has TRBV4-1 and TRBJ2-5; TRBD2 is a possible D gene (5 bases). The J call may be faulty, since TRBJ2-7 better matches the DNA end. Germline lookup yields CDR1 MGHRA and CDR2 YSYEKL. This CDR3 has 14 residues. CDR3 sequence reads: CVSSEKAPGYEQYF. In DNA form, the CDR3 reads TGCGTCAGCAGCGAAAAGGCGCCGGGGTACGAGCAGTACTTC.

The CDR3 bases are TGCGCCAGCAGCCCTCAAGCGCTAGCGGGGGGACCGGATACGCAGTATTTT. Its protein product is CASSPQALAGGPDTQYF. The chain uses TRBV4-1 and TRBJ2-3; 11 bases line up with TRBD2. The V gene's germline CDR1 is MGHRA and CDR2 YSYEKL. J gave up 6 bases and V 4 bases, and 12 bases lay outside the gene matches. CDR3 length equals 17 residues.

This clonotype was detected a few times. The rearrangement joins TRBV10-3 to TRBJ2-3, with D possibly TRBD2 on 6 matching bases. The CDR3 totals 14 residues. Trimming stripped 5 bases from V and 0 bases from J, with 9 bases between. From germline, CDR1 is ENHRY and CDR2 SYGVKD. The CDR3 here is CAISPGLSTDTQYF. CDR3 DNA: TGTGCCATCAGTCCGGGACTCAGCACAGATACGCAGTATTTT.